This T cell receptor (beta chain) was profiled in a study of T-cell reconstitution after alpha-beta-depleted transplantation in children. CDR1 and CDR2 (germline): SQVTM, ANQGSEA. Deletions cut 6 bases from V and 1 base from J, with 12 bases between. The CDR3 is made up of 13 amino acids. Unique molecular identifiers featured in how the TCRbeta library was prepared. One entry per CDR3 protein, called by TCRdb with MiXCR from the PCR reads. The sample contains under 450,000 distinct CDR3 sequences, about an eighth of which appear only once. The receptor was isolated from a human donor who donated a stem cell graft to a child with Fanconi anemia. The chain is built from TRBV29-1 and TRBJ1-1, with TRBD1 as a possible D gene (5 bases). Sequencing was performed on PBMCs, taken from the stem cell graft. CDR3 DNA sequence: TGCAGCGTGCATGGACAACCGAACACTGAAGCTTTCTTT. Residues: CSVHGQPNTEAFF.